These T cell receptor beta chains were read from a single sample in a study of blood T cell repertoires in COVID-19. Sequencing was performed with immunoSEQ multiplex PCR; in TCRdb, only in-frame clones are kept and a portion is missing. The data contain approximately 300,000 clones, under 85% of them singletons. The specimen was peripheral blood. All receptors come from a human donor with COVID-19, enrolled during active disease. The donor label of this sample is uncertain. Both conserved end residues are part of each CDR3. The D gene is left open where the match is weak. Expanded clones get a size class; other rows say once, few or many, or leave the size out.

CASSLLDRDTEAFF TGTGCCAGCAGCCTCTTAGACAGGGACACTGAAGCTTTCTTT TRBD1 TRBJ1-1 TRBV3-1/TRBV3-2 -
CAWSSLVDTQYF TGTGCCTGGAGTAGCCTGGTGGATACGCAGTATTTT - TRBJ2-3 TRBV30 -
CASSPPFRLPSSDTQYF TGTGCCAGCAGCCCCCCTTTTCGCCTACCCTCGTCAGATACGCAGTATTTT - TRBJ2-3 TRBV7-9 -
CASSDGRALWEQYF TGTGCCAGTAGTGACGGGAGGGCCCTCTGGGAGCAGTACTTC TRBD2 TRBJ2-7 TRBV19 -
CASRVGGKNQPQHF TGTGCCAGCAGGGTAGGAGGGAAGAATCAGCCCCAGCATTTT - TRBJ1-5 TRBV6-5 -
CASSSPGQGSGNTIYF TGTGCCAGCAGTTCGCCCGGACAGGGCTCAGGAAACACCATATATTTT TRBD1 TRBJ1-3 TRBV27 -
CSASVPRGTEAFF TGCAGTGCTAGTGTGCCCCGAGGGACTGAAGCTTTCTTT - TRBJ1-1 TRBV20-1 few
CSVEPGGRLPYGYTF TGCAGCGTTGAACCAGGAGGCAGGTTGCCCTATGGCTACACCTTC - TRBJ1-2 TRBV29-1 once
CASSLWSGTGGTVGEKLFF TGCGCCAGCAGCTTGTGGTCCGGGACAGGGGGAACCGTAGGTGAAAAACTGTTTTTT TRBD1 TRBJ1-4 TRBV5-1 -
CASSKAALNTEAFF TGTGCCAGTAGTAAGGCGGCTTTGAACACTGAAGCTTTCTTT - TRBJ1-1 TRBV19 -
CASRRGQGYQETQYF TGTGCCAGCAGAAGAGGACAGGGGTACCAAGAGACCCAGTACTTC - TRBJ2-5 TRBV21-1 -
CASSTYPEDTEAFF TGTGCCAGCAGCACTTATCCGGAGGACACTGAAGCTTTCTTT - TRBJ1-1 TRBV9 -
CASSLGRVTGNTIYF TGTGCCAGCAGTTTAGGTCGGGTAACTGGAAACACCATATATTTT - TRBJ1-3 TRBV28 -
CASSLSGTGEQTQYF TGTGCCAGCAGCTTAAGCGGGACAGGGGAGCAGACCCAGTACTTC TRBD1 TRBJ2-5 TRBV7-2 -
CASRLLQGARELFF TGTGCCAGCAGACTTCTTCAGGGGGCCAGGGAGCTGTTTTTT TRBD1 TRBJ2-2 TRBV2 -
CASSPDTSNEKLFF TGTGCCAGCAGCCCGGACACCTCTAATGAAAAACTGTTTTTT - TRBJ1-4 TRBV3-1/TRBV3-2 -
CASSPWGGAGTEAFF TGTGCCAGCAGCCCCTGGGGGGGGGCAGGCACTGAAGCTTTCTTT - TRBJ1-1 TRBV7-6 -
CASSLTGSDQPQHF TGTGCCAGCAGCTTGACGGGGAGTGATCAGCCCCAGCATTTT - TRBJ1-5 TRBV7-3 -
CATSGGTGYEKLFF TGTGCCACCAGTGGAGGGACAGGTTATGAAAAACTGTTTTTT TRBD1 TRBJ1-4 TRBV24-1 -
CASSPGVADYTF TGTGCCAGCAGTCCCGGGGTAGCGGACTACACCTTC - TRBJ1-2 TRBV28 -
CASSPIGQTSTDTQYF TGTGCCAGCTCACCTATTGGACAGACTAGCACAGATACGCAGTATTTT - TRBJ2-3 TRBV18 -
CASSQGQSNQPQHF TGTGCCAGCAGTCAGGGACAGTCCAATCAGCCCCAGCATTTT TRBD1 TRBJ1-5 TRBV6-5 -
CASSISGLDTQYF TGTGCCAGTAGTATTTCGGGGTTAGATACGCAGTATTTT - TRBJ2-3 TRBV19 -
CASKLQSYTF TGTGCCAGCAAATTACAGAGCTACACCTTC - TRBJ1-2 TRBV3-1/TRBV3-2 -
CASSPWGSGGSYNEQFF TGTGCCAGTAGTCCCTGGGGTAGCGGTGGCTCCTACAATGAGCAGTTCTTC - TRBJ2-1 TRBV19 -
CASSHPGTENSPLHF TGCGCCAGCAGCCACCCCGGGACAGAGAATTCACCCCTCCACTTT TRBD1 TRBJ1-6 TRBV4-1 -
CASSPRGGGSPEAFF TGTGCCAGCAGCCCGCGGGGAGGGGGGAGTCCTGAAGCTTTCTTT - TRBJ1-1 TRBV7-2 -
CASSAQGAPDTEAFF TGTGCCAGCAGTGCCCAGGGGGCGCCGGACACTGAAGCTTTCTTT TRBD1 TRBJ1-1 TRBV28 -
CASSQGGDTEAFF TGTGCCAGCAGCCAGGGAGGGGACACTGAAGCTTTCTTT - TRBJ1-1 TRBV9 -
CASSATQGAFNSPLHF TGTGCCAGTAGTGCCACACAGGGGGCGTTTAATTCACCCCTCCACTTT TRBD1 TRBJ1-6 TRBV19 -
CASSPLTLGDNDQPQHF TGTGCCAGCTCACCATTGACATTGGGGGACAATGATCAGCCCCAGCATTTT - TRBJ1-5 TRBV18 -
CASSSSTGGSYNEQFF TGTGCCAGCAGCTCCTCTACTGGCGGCTCCTACAATGAGCAGTTCTTC - TRBJ2-1 TRBV5-5 -
CASSEGTGRANTEAFF TGTGCCAGCTCGGAGGGGACAGGGAGGGCGAACACTGAAGCTTTCTTT TRBD1 TRBJ1-1 TRBV19 -
CASSFGPNQPQHF TGTGCCAGCAGCTTTGGGCCCAATCAGCCCCAGCATTTT - TRBJ1-5 TRBV7-9 -
CASSLRQEETQYF TGTGCCAGCAGCTTACGTCAGGAAGAGACCCAGTACTTC - TRBJ2-5 TRBV7-9 -
CASSLAQANYGYTF TGTGCCAGCAGCTTAGCGCAGGCTAACTATGGCTACACCTTC - TRBJ1-2 TRBV7-8 -
CSVQGFGANVLTF TGCAGCGTCCAGGGGTTCGGGGCCAACGTCCTGACTTTC - TRBJ2-6 TRBV29-1 -
CASVSGGPQITEAFF TGTGCCAGCGTCTCCGGGGGACCCCAGATTACTGAAGCTTTCTTT - TRBJ1-1 TRBV28 -
CASRSGLVSTDTQYF TGTGCCAGCAGATCGGGACTAGTCAGCACAGATACGCAGTATTTT TRBD2 TRBJ2-3 TRBV7-2 -
CASSPLTSGQETQYF TGTGCCAGTAGTCCCCTGACTAGCGGTCAAGAGACCCAGTACTTC TRBD2 TRBJ2-5 TRBV19 -
CASSRQGNTEAFF TGTGCCAGCTCACGACAGGGGAACACTGAAGCTTTCTTT TRBD1 TRBJ1-1 TRBV18 -
CASSLGRNYEQYF TGTGCCAGCAGTTTGGGCAGAAATTACGAGCAGTACTTC - TRBJ2-7 TRBV6-2/TRBV6-3 -
CASSLGTDNEKLFF TGCGCCAGCAGCTTGGGGACAGACAATGAAAAACTGTTTTTT - TRBJ1-4 TRBV5-1 -
CASSLMGTGANVLTF TGCGCCAGCAGCCTTATGGGCACCGGGGCCAACGTCCTGACTTTC - TRBJ2-6 TRBV5-1 -
CASSEQGDYGYTF TGTGCCAGCAGTGAACAGGGGGACTATGGCTACACCTTC TRBD1 TRBJ1-2 TRBV28 -
CASSEPGQVNQPQHF TGTGCCAGCAGTGAACCGGGACAGGTCAATCAGCCCCAGCATTTT TRBD1 TRBJ1-5 TRBV6-1 few
CASSLAPANYGYTF TGTGCCAGCAGCTTAGCCCCAGCTAACTATGGCTACACCTTC - TRBJ1-2 TRBV7-2 once
CASSMEQGADSEKLFF TGTGCCAGTAGCATGGAACAAGGGGCGGATTCTGAAAAACTGTTTTTT - TRBJ1-4 TRBV19 few
CSVVPQGDYEQYF TGCAGCGTCGTGCCACAGGGGGACTACGAGCAGTACTTC TRBD1 TRBJ2-7 TRBV29-1 -
CASSSEGNTGELFF TGTGCCAGCAGTTCGGAGGGGAACACCGGGGAGCTGTTTTTT - TRBJ2-2 TRBV6-4 -
CASSYGQGNVLTF TGTGCCAGCAGTTACGGACAGGGCAACGTCCTGACTTTC TRBD1 TRBJ2-6 TRBV6-6 -
CASSQGDRTNYGYTF TGCGCCAGCAGCCAAGGGGACAGAACTAACTATGGCTACACCTTC TRBD1 TRBJ1-2 TRBV4-1 -
CASGGGQPQHF TGTGCCAGCGGGGGGGGTCAGCCCCAGCATTTT - TRBJ1-5 TRBV28 -
CSAGGGTEAFF TGCAGTGCTGGGGGGGGGACTGAAGCTTTCTTT - TRBJ1-1 TRBV20-1 -
CASSLGADLGQFF TGTGCCAGCAGTTTGGGGGCAGATCTAGGGCAGTTCTTC - TRBJ2-1 TRBV28 -
CASSVQGADTEAFF TGTGCCAGCAGCGTACAGGGGGCGGACACTGAAGCTTTCTTT TRBD1 TRBJ1-1 TRBV9 -
CASSLTSIRGSPLHF TGTGCCAGCAGCTTAACATCGATTCGGGGTTCACCCCTCCACTTT - TRBJ1-6 TRBV7-3 -